Shown below are 8 T cell receptor beta chains from a single sample sequenced in a study of graft-versus-host responses after intestinal transplantation. Only in-frame clones appear in the TCRdb table, and some are missing; sequencing was by immunoSEQ multiplex PCR. This table has over 90,000 clones, 90% to 95% appearing once. Their antigens remain unidentified. Sequences were derived from unstimulated CD8+ T cells sorted from spleen or lymph node cells, sampled before intestinal transplant. All receptors derive from a human donor who received an intestinal transplant.

The rearrangement uses TRBV19 and TRBJ2-1, with D possibly being TRBD2 (6 bases). The V and J ends lost 8 bases and 1 base respectively, with 9 bases between them. The CDR3 is 13 amino acids. Per the germline V gene, CDR1 is LNHDA and CDR2 is SQIVND (reference sequence). The CDR3 loop reads CASESGSYNEQFF. In DNA form, the CDR3 reads TGTGCCAGTGAGAGCGGGTCCTACAATGAGCAGTTCTTC.

The rearrangement links TRBV7-9 to TRBJ2-7; 7 nucleotides match TRBD1. Looked up from germline, CDR1 is SEHNR and CDR2 is FQNEAQ (reference sequence). V was clipped by 3 bases and J by 2 bases; unmatched bases: 1. The CDR3 consists of 13 residues. The CDR3 coding sequence is TGTGCCAGCAGCTTGGACAGGCCCTACGAGCAGTACTTC. It specifies CASSLDRPYEQYF.

This rearrangement joins TRBV29-1 to TRBJ2-2; possibly TRBD1 for D (6 bases). There are 14 residues in the CDR3. Germline assignment: CDR1 SQVTM and CDR2 ANQGSEA. The V end lost 8 bases, the J end lost 15 bases, and 28 bases lay between the germline ends. The CDR3 sequence: CSFTYDRIPGMVFF. The CDR3 DNA reads as TGCAGCTTTACTTACGACAGGATCCCAGGGATGGTGTTTTTT.

The chain employs TRBV30 and TRBJ2-3, with D uncertain. Per germline, CDR1 GTSNPN and CDR2 SVGIG (reference sequence). The CDR3 is 13 amino acids. V was clipped by 2 bases and J by 0 bases, with 6 bases between them. CDR3: CAWSWSSTDTQYF. The CDR3, as DNA: TGTGCCTGGAGTTGGAGCAGCACAGATACGCAGTATTTT.

V usage is TRBV6-5 and J usage is TRBJ2-5, with 10 positions matching TRBD1. V lost 7 bases to trimming and J lost 2 bases; unmatched junction nucleotides: 7. This CDR3 has 15 amino acids. Per germline, CDR1 MNHEY and CDR2 SVGAGI. The CDR3 bases are TGTGCCAGCACGTGGGGGACAGGGGTTCAAGAGACCCAGTACTTC. This translates into CASTWGTGVQETQYF.

The table lists this clone with a count of one. The V call is TRBV27, the J call TRBJ2-3, with TRBD2 as a possible D gene (6 bases). Germline CDR1 is MNHEY and CDR2 is SMNVEV (reference sequence). The CDR3 runs 16 residues. The ends were cut back, 5 bases at V and 0 bases at J, with 15 bases in the middle. In nucleotides, the CDR3 is TGTGCCAGCAGTCCCGAAGCGGGTTCTAGCACAGATACGCAGTATTTT. As protein: CASSPEAGSSTDTQYF.

The V and J genes are TRBV28 and TRBJ2-2; no definite D call. Germline V gives CDR1 MDHEN, CDR2 SYDVKM. Between the trimmed V and J ends, which lost 4 bases and 0 bases, there was a span of 3 bases. The CDR3 covers 13 residues. As DNA, the CDR3 is TGTGCCAGCAGTTCTACGAACACCGGGGAGCTGTTTTTT. It codes for CASSSTNTGELFF. The full variable domain, its missing parts supplied by reference TRBV28 and TRBJ2-2, is DVKVTQSSRYLVKRTGEKVFLECVQDMDHENMFWYRQDPGLGLRLIYFSYDVKMKEKGDIPEGYSVSREKKERFSLILESASTNQTSMYLCASSSTNTGELFFGEGSRLTVL.

A note on this clone: One end of the junction is discordant with germline, which a read error may explain. This CDR3 reads CASSLELASSSYNQQFF. Here the CDR3 DNA reads TGTGCCAGCAGCTTAGAACTAGCGTCGAGCTCCTACAATCAGCAGTTCTTC. The V call is TRBV7-6, the J call TRBJ2-1, with 7 bases matching TRBD2. The CDR3 loop spans 17 amino acids. Germline CDR1 is SGHVS and CDR2 is FNYEAQ. Full variable domain (missing parts from reference TRBV7-6 and TRBJ2-1): GAGVSQSPRYKVTKRGQDVALRCDPISGHVSLYWYRQALGQGPEFLTYFNYEAQQDKSGLPNDRFSAERPEGSISTLTIQRTEQRDSAMYRCASSLELASSSYNQQFFGPGTRLTVL.